This T cell receptor (beta chain) was found in a study of CD8 T cells in ankylosing spondylitis (TCRdb year 2017). For the study in its entirety: T cell receptor beta repertoires were profiled in healthy donors and ankylosing spondylitis patients so that disease-linked TCR variants could be found. The whole study cohort included about a hundred healthy donors and 20 to 30 ankylosing spondylitis patients. Peripheral blood samples were taken, and synovial fluid was additionally collected from ankylosing spondylitis patients. Points the paper makes about the study in general: Some TCR beta motif variants had previously been reported in synovial fluid and blood of reactive arthritis patients, which suggested common disease-initiation mechanisms. A CD8+ phenotype was shown by the disease-linked clones, which were found at relatively low frequencies in peripheral blood. A TCR beta motif made up of several highly homologous amino acid variants appeared to be characteristic of blood from ankylosing spondylitis patients. Significant enrichment of the disease-linked clones was reported in matched synovial fluid samples from ankylosing spondylitis patients.

Of note for this clonotype: This receptor's antigen is unknown. It has no much larger one-base neighbor in the sample; base qualities were not kept.

The sequencer listed for this sample is Illumina HiSeq 2500. TCR beta libraries were prepared by quantitative 5'-RACE with molecular barcodes. For the original study's pipeline: To identify disease-linked TCR variants, a new computational method was used, one built on a probabilistic model of VDJ rearrangement. TCRdb applied fastp at Q25 and MiXCR to the public reads, then kept only in-frame beta chains. Duplicate CDR3 protein sequences are folded into a single record with the most common DNA and genes. TCRdb, not the original authors, processed these V and J calls. This sample has 350,000 to 400,000 distinct CDR3 sequences in its table, and 20% to 25% of those were observed once. Roughly 14% of the sample rests with the top ten. The germline V gene (reference sequence) sets CDR1 to LGHDT and CDR2 to YNNKEL. Measured from the cysteine to the phenylalanine, the CDR3 is 17 residues long. Of the read, only the CDR3 DNA is kept; its 51 bases are in frame from base 1. V lost 0 bases and J lost 3 bases, and the count of bases not matched to a germline gene is 8.

The sequencing sample was made of blood, either unsorted or a sorted T cell fraction (not recorded which). This TCR came from a male donor with ankylosing spondylitis or in good health (not recorded which). The chain joins TRBV3-1 to TRBJ2-7, with 10 bases aligning to TRBD1. The nucleotide sequence reads as follows: TGTGCCAGCAGCCAAGAGGGACAGGGGATTAAGATCTACGAGCAGTACTTC. It translates to CASSQEGQGIKIYEQYF.